Listed below are T cell receptor beta chains from one sample, sequenced in a study of T cell responses to AZD1222 COVID-19 vaccine. The protocol was immunoSEQ multiplex PCR, while the TCRdb copy is restricted to in-frame clones and leaves out a portion. The sample has 150,000 to 200,000 clones, approximately 92% seen once. The sample in question was peripheral blood, obtained on day 0 of AZD1222 vaccination. The receptors derive from an adult in good health. The CDR3 runs from the conserved cysteine through the conserved F or W. The D gene is left open where the match is weak. Part of the rows lack a size; the others show once, few, many or a class for expanded clones.

J gene,V gene,CDR3 length,D gene,clone size,CDR3 DNA,CDR3 protein
TRBJ1-4,TRBV6-6,13,.,.,TGTGCCAGCAACCAACCGGGTAGTGAAAAACTGTTTTTT,CASNQPGSEKLFF
TRBJ2-5,TRBV20-1,11,.,.,TGCAGTGCTAGCGGGCAAGAGACCCAGTACTTC,CSASGQETQYF
TRBJ2-1,TRBV4-1,13,.,.,TGCGCCAGCAGCCAAGACGTAATCAATGAGCAGTTCTTC,CASSQDVINEQFF
TRBJ1-1,TRBV6-5,14,.,.,TGTGCCAGCAGTCGCCAGGGCAGGGAGGATGAAGCTTTCTTT,CASSRQGREDEAFF
TRBJ1-1,TRBV30,13,TRBD1,.,TGTGCCAGCAGGGGGCCAGGGGACACTGAAGCTTTCTTT,CASRGPGDTEAFF
TRBJ2-5,TRBV6-5,16,.,.,TGTGCCAGCAGTTACGGTGGGACAACTGATCAAGAGACCCAGTACTTC,CASSYGGTTDQETQYF
TRBJ2-2,TRBV18,12,.,.,TGTGCCAGCTCACGAGATTCCGGGGAGCTGTTTTTT,CASSRDSGELFF
TRBJ1-6,TRBV5-1,14,.,.,TGCGCCAGCAGCCCCCTACAAGACCCTTCACCCCTCCACTTT,CASSPLQDPSPLHF
TRBJ1-2,TRBV5-1,13,.,.,TGCGCCAGCAGCTTGCTGACAGACTATGGCTACACCTTC,CASSLLTDYGYTF
TRBJ2-2,TRBV4-1,15,.,once,TGCGCCAGCAGCCTAGCCGGGCGGACCACCGGGGAGCTGTTTTTT,CASSLAGRTTGELFF
TRBJ2-3,TRBV28,14,.,.,TGTGCCAGCAGTTTGAGGCCCGGTCCAGATACGCAGTATTTT,CASSLRPGPDTQYF
TRBJ1-6,TRBV3-1/TRBV3-2,16,.,.,TGTGCCAGCAGCCAAGTGGCAGGGCAGGACTATTCACCCCTCCACTTT,CASSQVAGQDYSPLHF
TRBJ2-7,TRBV5-6,15,TRBD1,.,TGTGCCAGCAGCATCAGGGACAGGTATACTTACGAGCAGTACTTC,CASSIRDRYTYEQYF
TRBJ1-4,TRBV12-3/TRBV12-4,13,.,.,TGTGCCAGCAGTTCGACAGGATCAGAAAAACTGTTTTTT,CASSSTGSEKLFF
TRBJ1-5,TRBV5-4,12,.,.,TGTGCCAGCAGCTTACCCAATCAGCCCCAGCATTTT,CASSLPNQPQHF
TRBJ2-3,TRBV18,15,TRBD2,.,TGTGCCAGCTCACCATCCGGGGGGGCGGAAGATACGCAGTATTTT,CASSPSGGAEDTQYF
TRBJ1-5,TRBV7-3,16,.,.,TGTGCCAGCAGCTTAACGTTGGGGGCTAGCAATCAGCCCCAGCATTTT,CASSLTLGASNQPQHF
TRBJ2-2,TRBV27,14,.,.,TGTGCCAGCAGCCCAGGGTTTTCCACCGGGGAGCTGTTTTTT,CASSPGFSTGELFF
TRBJ2-3,TRBV4-2,16,TRBD2,.,TGTGCCAGCAGCCAGCTAGCGGGGGGGGACACAGATACGCAGTATTTT,CASSQLAGGDTDTQYF
TRBJ2-1,TRBV4-1,16,.,few,TGCGCCAGCTGCATCCTCCCAAATGATTTCTACAATGAGCAGTTCTTC,CASCILPNDFYNEQFF
TRBJ2-1,TRBV18,14,.,.,TGTGCCAGCTCACCACCAAGACAGCTCAATGAGCAGTTCTTC,CASSPPRQLNEQFF
TRBJ2-3,TRBV25-1,17,TRBD2,.,TGTGCCAGCAGTGAGAGACCGGGACTAGCGACCACAGATACGCAGTATTTT,CASSERPGLATTDTQYF
TRBJ1-5,TRBV4-1,16,.,.,TGCGCCAGCAGCCAGCCCAACCGGGACAAACGCCAGCCCCAGCATTTT,CASSQPNRDKRQPQHF
TRBJ2-1,TRBV9,19,TRBD2,once,TGTGCCAGCAGCGGCCCTCTGGGGACTAGCGGGGAACAATACAATGAGCAGTTCTTC,CASSGPLGTSGEQYNEQFF
TRBJ2-7,TRBV27,16,.,.,TGTGCCAGCAGTTCGTCGGCCGGCCCGAGCACCTACGAGCAGTACTTC,CASSSSAGPSTYEQYF
TRBJ2-7,TRBV7-4,16,.,.,TGTGCCAGCAGCTTCCCGACAGGCTCCCAGGGTTACGAGCAGTACTTC,CASSFPTGSQGYEQYF
TRBJ1-1,TRBV6-5,13,.,.,TGTGCCAGCACTCTTGGGGGAAGCACTGAAGCTTTCTTT,CASTLGGSTEAFF
TRBJ1-6,TRBV10-3,12,.,few,TGTGCCAACTCCCCCGGGGATTCACCCCTCCACTTT,CANSPGDSPLHF
TRBJ1-4,TRBV7-6,16,.,.,TGTGCCAGCAGCTTAATCTCACGGCAGCCTAATGAAAAACTGTTTTTT,CASSLISRQPNEKLFF
TRBJ1-2,TRBV4-1,19,TRBD1,few,TGCGCCAGCAGCCCGCGAAGGACCACACCGAGGACAGGGGGATACGGCTACACCTTC,CASSPRRTTPRTGGYGYTF
TRBJ1-5,TRBV15,16,TRBD1,.,TGTGCCACCAGCAGAACGACAGGGGGCATGAGTCAGCCCCAGCATTTT,CATSRTTGGMSQPQHF
TRBJ2-7,TRBV6-2/TRBV6-3,14,TRBD2,.,TGTGCCAGCAGTTGGACTAGCGAATACTACGAGCAGTACTTC,CASSWTSEYYEQYF
TRBJ1-4,TRBV5-1,17,TRBD1,.,TGCGCCAGCAGCTTGGGGGGGACAGCCGCAACTAATGAAAAACTGTTTTTT,CASSLGGTAATNEKLFF
TRBJ2-3,TRBV6-5,13,.,.,TGTGCCAGCAGTTACGGAAACACAGATACGCAGTATTTT,CASSYGNTDTQYF
TRBJ2-2,TRBV2,15,TRBD2,few,TGTGCCAGCCGCCTAGCGGGGATCGACACCGGGGAGCTGTTTTTT,CASRLAGIDTGELFF
TRBJ2-3,TRBV5-6,16,TRBD2,.,TGTGCCAGCAGCTCGGGACTAGCGGGGGGGACAGATACGCAGTATTTT,CASSSGLAGGTDTQYF
TRBJ1-1,TRBV6-5,15,.,.,TGTGCCAGCACCACAGACAGAAACATGAACACTGAAGCTTTCTTT,CASTTDRNMNTEAFF
TRBJ2-2,TRBV29-1,15,TRBD1,.,TGCAGCGCAAATAGGGGGACAGGGGAAGCCGGGGAGCTGTTTTTT,CSANRGTGEAGELFF
TRBJ1-2,TRBV28,13,TRBD1,.,TGTGCCAGTCGGGACAGGGGGAACTATGGCTACACCTTC,CASRDRGNYGYTF
TRBJ1-2,TRBV27,16,.,.,TGTGCCAGCAGCCAATACGACAGGAGAGCTAACTATGGCTACACCTTC,CASSQYDRRANYGYTF
TRBJ2-7,TRBV12-3/TRBV12-4,13,TRBD1,.,TGTGCCAGCAGTCGAGGACAGGTCCACGAGCAGTACTTC,CASSRGQVHEQYF
TRBJ1-5,TRBV18,16,.,once,TGTGCCAGCTCACCACCGCTAGGGGTCGGCAATCAGCCCCAGCATTTT,CASSPPLGVGNQPQHF
TRBJ2-3,TRBV7-2,15,.,.,TGTGCCAGCAGCTTAGTGGGGTTTAGAGCAGATACGCAGTATTTT,CASSLVGFRADTQYF
TRBJ1-6,TRBV6-5,15,.,.,TGTGCCAGCAGTATAAATACCGGGACGTATTCACCCCTCCACTTT,CASSINTGTYSPLHF
TRBJ1-5,TRBV15,14,.,.,TGTGCCACCAGCAGAGAAATGAGCAATCAGCCCCAGCATTTT,CATSREMSNQPQHF
TRBJ1-1,TRBV5-1,14,.,.,TGCGCCAGCAGCTCGGACGGGTTGAACACTGAAGCTTTCTTT,CASSSDGLNTEAFF
TRBJ2-1,TRBV4-2,14,TRBD1,.,TGTGCCAGCAGCCAGACAGGGATCAGCAATGAGCAGTTCTTC,CASSQTGISNEQFF